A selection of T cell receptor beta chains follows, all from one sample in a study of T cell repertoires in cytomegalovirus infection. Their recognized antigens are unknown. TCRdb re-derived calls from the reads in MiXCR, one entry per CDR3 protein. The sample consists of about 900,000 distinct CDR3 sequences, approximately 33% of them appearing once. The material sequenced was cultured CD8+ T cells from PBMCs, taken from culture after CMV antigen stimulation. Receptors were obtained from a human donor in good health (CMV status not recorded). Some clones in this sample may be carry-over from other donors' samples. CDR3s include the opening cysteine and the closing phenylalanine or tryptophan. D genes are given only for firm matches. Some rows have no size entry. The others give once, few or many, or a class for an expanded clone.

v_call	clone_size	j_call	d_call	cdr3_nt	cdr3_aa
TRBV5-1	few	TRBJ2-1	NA	TGCGCCAGCAGCTTGGGAGGGGAGCCCACCTTCTACAATGAGCAGTTCTTC	CASSLGGEPTFYNEQFF
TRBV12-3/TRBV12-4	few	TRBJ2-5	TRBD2	TGTGCCAGCAGTTTAAGCCTAGCGGGGGGTGGCCAAGAGACCCAGTACTTC	CASSLSLAGGGQETQYF
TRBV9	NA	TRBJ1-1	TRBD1	TGTGCCAGCAGCCGCCCGGGACAGGGGGCTTTCTTT	CASSRPGQGAFF
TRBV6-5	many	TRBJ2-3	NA	TGTGCCAGCAGTTACTTTATTGGCAGCACAGATACGCAGTATTTT	CASSYFIGSTDTQYF
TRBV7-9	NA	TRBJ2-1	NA	TGTGCCAGCAGCCCAACTAGGGAAATCAATGAGCAGTTCTTC	CASSPTREINEQFF
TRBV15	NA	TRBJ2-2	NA	TGTGCCACCAGCAGGGATCAGGGGTACACCGGGGAGCTGTTTTTT	CATSRDQGYTGELFF
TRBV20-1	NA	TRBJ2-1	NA	TGCAGTGCTCCTACACTGAATGAGCAGTTCTTC	CSAPTLNEQFF
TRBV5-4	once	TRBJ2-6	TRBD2	TGTGCCAGCAGCGCGGTCTTCCTGGGAGGGGCTGGGGCCAACGTCCTGACTTTC	CASSAVFLGGAGANVLTF
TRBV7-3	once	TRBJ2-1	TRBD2	TGTGCCAGCAGCCCCTCCGGGACTAGCGGGGATGAGCAGTTCTTC	CASSPSGTSGDEQFF
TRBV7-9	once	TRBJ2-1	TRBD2	TGTGCCAGCAGCTTAGTCAGGACTAGCGGGGACAATGAGCAGTTCTTC	CASSLVRTSGDNEQFF
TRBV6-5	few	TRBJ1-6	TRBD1	TGTGCCAGCACCCAAGTCACTTTTGGACAGGGTAAAAATTCACCCCTCCACTTT	CASTQVTFGQGKNSPLHF
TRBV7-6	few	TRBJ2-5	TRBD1	TGTGCCAGCAGCTTAGAGGTTCAGGGGGCCGGGGAGACCCAGTACTTC	CASSLEVQGAGETQYF